These 29 T cell receptor beta chains were sequenced from one sample in a study of T-cell memory formation after mild COVID-19 (dated by TCRdb to about 2021). Receptor libraries were prepared by 5' RACE. Instrument used: Illumina NovaSeq 6000. Through fastp at Q25 and MiXCR, TCRdb rebuilt clones from the public reads, retaining in-frame beta chains. Here each entry gathers all rows of one CDR3 protein and keeps the most common genes and DNA. The sample contains about 610,000 distinct CDR3 sequences, about 18% of them found a single time. The leading ten clones occupy about 7.4% of the sample. The specimen sequenced was PBMCs or a T cell subset sorted from them (not recorded which). The source of these receptors is an adult woman who had mild COVID-19 (a few samples of this study predate the infection). The sample titles of this study are shuffled in the database, so cell type and time point are left out; the donor was told from shared clones.

There are a few counts of this clonotype. For the CDR3, the DNA is TGTGCCAGCACCGGAGGGGGGGAATATGGCTACACCTTC. Translating gives CASTGGGEYGYTF. The rearrangement links TRBV12-3 or TRBV12-4 to TRBJ1-2, with D possibly TRBD1 on 6 matching bases. With 7 bases removed from V and 5 bases from J, the gap between germline ends came to 14 bases. The CDR3 loop spans 13 amino acids.

The chain combines TRBV4-3 with TRBJ2-7, with D hard to call. The germline CDR1 and CDR2 sequences are LGHNA and YSLEER. Trimming removed 8 bases at V and 3 bases at J, with 14 bases between. The CDR3 loop spans 13 amino acids. For the CDR3, the DNA is TGCGCCAGCTCCGTTTCTCCGTTCTACGAGCAGTACTTC. Amino acids: CASSVSPFYEQYF.

The J gene is TRBJ2-5, the V gene TRBV12-3 or TRBV12-4; D unclear. Trimming pared 6 bases from V and 5 bases from J, leaving 10 bases between. The CDR3 runs 12 residues. The CDR3 DNA reads TGTGCCAGCAGCCCGATATGGGAGACCCAGTACTTC. Translation gives CASSPIWETQYF.

The rearrangement joins TRBV2 to TRBJ2-1; 8 positions match TRBD2. With V trimmed by 3 bases and J by 7 bases, 5 bases remained unmatched. CDR3 length equals 14 residues. Germline V gene sequence: CDR1 SNHLY, CDR2 FYNNEI. The CDR3 loop is CASSERLAMNEQFF. CDR3 bases: TGTGCCAGCAGTGAGCGACTAGCGATGAATGAGCAGTTCTTC.

The rearrangement links TRBV6-2 or TRBV6-3 to TRBJ2-2; tentatively, D is TRBD1 or TRBD2 (5 bases each). Germline loops: CDR1 MNHEY, CDR2 SVGEGT. The V and J ends lost 6 bases and 3 bases respectively, with 11 bases between them. The CDR3 runs to 14 residues. The CDR3 sequence: CASRPGTDTGELFF. In DNA form, the CDR3 reads TGTGCCAGCAGACCTGGGACGGACACCGGGGAGCTGTTTTTT.

The chain is built from TRBV2 and TRBJ2-7; either TRBD1 or TRBD2 may fit D (6 bases each). Trimming removed 2 bases from V and 2 bases from J, with 13 bases in between. From germline, CDR1 is SNHLY and CDR2 FYNNEI. This CDR3 comprises 15 residues. CDR3 protein: CASSESPGAAYEQYF. CDR3 sequence (DNA): TGTGCCAGCAGTGAATCTCCGGGGGCTGCCTACGAGCAGTACTTC.

The rearrangement uses TRBV5-1 and TRBJ2-7; D remains ambiguous. V lost 4 bases and J 3 bases, leaving 14 bases between the germline ends. In germline, CDR1 is SGHRS, CDR2 YFSETQ. The CDR3 is 14 residues long. Here the CDR3 DNA reads TGCGCCAGCAGCCTAAACCTCTTAGACTACGAGCAGTACTTC. Its protein is CASSLNLLDYEQYF.

This clonotype appeared many times. The chain recombines TRBV2 with TRBJ2-3; D remains unclear. This CDR3 is 12 amino acids long. The V gene lost 6 bases and the J gene lost 3 bases, with 7 bases spanning the gap. In germline, CDR1 is SNHLY, CDR2 FYNNEI. CDR3 nucleotide sequence: TGTGCCAGCAGGTCGCTTACAGATACGCAGTATTTT. As protein: CASRSLTDTQYF. The complete variable domain, with remaining parts taken from reference TRBV2 and TRBJ2-3, reads EPEVTQTPSHQVTQMGQEVILRCVPISNHLYFYWYRQILGQKVEFLVSFYNNEISEKSEIFDDQFSVERPDGSNFTLKIRSTKLEDSAMYFCASRSLTDTQYFGPGTRLTVL.

This clonotype was picked up many times. The chain is built from TRBV12-3 or TRBV12-4 and TRBJ2-3, with D maybe TRBD1 (5 bases). This CDR3 has 17 residues. V lost 1 base, J lost 1 base, and 15 bases lay in between. CDR3 bases: TGTGCCAGCAGTTTAGACTCGACAGCTCCGGGCACAGATACGCAGTATTTT. It codes for CASSLDSTAPGTDTQYF.

The chain has TRBV24-1 and TRBJ2-3; perhaps TRBD2 as D (5 bases). Trimming shortened V by 3 bases and J by 4 bases, and 10 bases separated the two germline ends. CDR1 and CDR2 (germline): KGHDR, SFDVKD. The CDR3 has 14 residues. The CDR3 region has the DNA TGTGCCACCAGTGATCCTAGCAAGGCAGATACGCAGTATTTT. It encodes CATSDPSKADTQYF.

V is TRBV5-1 and J is TRBJ1-1; perhaps TRBD1 as D (5 bases). The CDR3 sequence is 13 residues long. CDR1 and CDR2 (germline): SGHRS, YFSETQ. The V gene lost 4 bases and the J gene lost 7 bases, with 14 bases spanning the gap. The CDR3 nucleotides are TGCGCCAGCAGCCCTGGGGACGGAAGTGAAGCTTTCTTT. As protein: CASSPGDGSEAFF.

This clonotype was observed a handful of times. V usage is TRBV28 and J usage is TRBJ2-7, with TRBD2 identical over 7 bases. CDR1 is MDHEN, CDR2 SYDVKM, per germline. The length of the CDR3 is 14 residues. V was pared by 3 bases and J by 2 bases, with 4 bases of the junction left unmatched. As DNA, the CDR3 is TGTGCCAGCAGTTTTGAGCGGGGCACCTACGAGCAGTACTTC. It encodes CASSFERGTYEQYF.

This clonotype was observed a handful of times. The rearrangement joins TRBV9 to TRBJ1-1; D possibly corresponds to TRBD1 (5 bases). The CDR3 is 14 residues long. Germline CDR1 SGDLS, CDR2 YYNGEE. V gave up 0 bases and J gave up 7 bases, with 13 bases separating them. The chain's CDR3 is CASSVESQGVEAFF. The CDR3 DNA sequence: TGTGCCAGCAGCGTAGAGTCCCAGGGAGTTGAAGCTTTCTTT.

This clonotype was seen many times. The chain recombines TRBV5-1 with TRBJ1-4, with D uncertain. The germline V gene has CDR1 SGHRS and CDR2 YFSETQ. V shed 0 bases and J shed 2 bases, with 5 bases lying between them. CDR3 length: 14 amino acids. The CDR3 sequence: CASSLGRTNEKLFF. In DNA, the CDR3 is TGCGCCAGCAGCTTGGGGCGGACTAATGAAAAACTGTTTTTT.

This clonotype was counted between two and nine times. The V and J genes are TRBV15 and TRBJ1-1; D gene unclear. The length of the CDR3 is 13 residues. Between the trimmed V and J ends, which lost 9 bases and 0 bases, there was a span of 11 bases. From germline, CDR1 is LNHNV and CDR2 YYDKDF (reference sequence). The CDR3 DNA sequence: TGTGCCACTAGACACCTTATGAACACTGAAGCTTTCTTT. Its translation is CATRHLMNTEAFF. The full variable domain, in which reference TRBV15 and TRBJ1-1 provide the parts outside the CDR3, is DAMVIQNPRYQVTQFGKPVTLSCSQTLNHNVMYWYQQKSSQAPKLLFHYYDKDFNNEADTPDNFQSRRPNTSFCFLDIRSPGLGDTAMYLCATRHLMNTEAFFGQGTRLTVV.

This clonotype was seen a few times. In DNA, the CDR3 is TGTGCCAGCAGCACCCGAAAAGACAGGCGAAACACCGGGGAGCTGTTTTTT. Its translation is CASSTRKDRRNTGELFF. The chain uses TRBV7-3 and TRBJ2-2; tentative D call: TRBD1 (6 bases). Per the germline V gene, CDR1 is SGHTA and CDR2 is FQGTGA. V was shortened by 5 bases and J by 2 bases, with 18 bases between the two germline ends. The CDR3 consists of 17 residues.

This chain joins TRBV7-6 and TRBJ1-1; unclear D gene. There are 16 residues in the CDR3. Trimming stripped 2 bases from V and 5 bases from J, with 18 bases between. In germline, CDR1 is SGHVS, CDR2 FNYEAQ. This CDR3 reads CASSLMAAATGTEAFF. The DNA for the CDR3 is TGTGCCAGCAGCTTAATGGCAGCGGCTACTGGGACTGAAGCTTTCTTT.

This clonotype was counted a few times. The chain couples TRBV29-1 to TRBJ1-5; a possible D gene is TRBD1 (5 bases). CDR3 size: 16 residues. V gave up 5 bases and J gave up 7 bases, with 24 bases separating them. Germline CDR1 and CDR2: SQVTM and ANQGSEA. CDR3: CSVLAGYGGVEQPQHF. In DNA, the CDR3 is TGCAGCGTTCTGGCAGGTTACGGAGGGGTAGAGCAGCCCCAGCATTTT.

This clonotype was detected ten times or more. The gene calls are TRBV6-5 and TRBJ2-6, with a tentative D call TRBD2 (7 bases). V shed 6 bases and J shed 4 bases, with 13 bases lying between them. Germline CDR1 and CDR2: MNHEY and SVGAGI. CDR3 length: 15 amino acids. The CDR3 loop is CASSQGGEGANVLTF. CDR3 nucleotide sequence: TGTGCCAGCAGCCAAGGGGGGGAAGGGGCCAACGTCCTGACTTTC.

This clonotype was seen repeatedly, ten times or more. The chain joins TRBV6-2 or TRBV6-3 to TRBJ2-2; 11 nucleotides line up with TRBD2. The CDR3 extends over 14 amino acids. Germline CDR1 reads MNHEY; CDR2 reads SVGEGT. J lost 3 bases, V lost 6 bases, and 0 bases had no gene match. CDR3: CASRLAGDTGELFF. The CDR3 nucleotides are TGTGCCAGCAGACTAGCGGGGGACACCGGGGAGCTGTTTTTT.

This clonotype was observed a handful of times. This chain uses TRBV9 with TRBJ1-5; D possibly corresponds to TRBD1 (6 bases). Germline loops: CDR1 SGDLS, CDR2 YYNGEE. This CDR3 contains 15 residues. The V and J ends lost 3 bases and 3 bases respectively, with 13 bases between them. The CDR3 DNA sequence: TGTGCCAGCAGCGAAGGGGGAGGAATCAATCAGCCCCAGCATTTT. This codes for CASSEGGGINQPQHF.

The chain employs TRBV7-3 and TRBJ1-1, with D possibly matching TRBD1 (5 bases). Trimming cost V 0 bases and J 0 bases, with 17 bases left between them. Per the germline V gene, CDR1 is SGHTA and CDR2 is FQGTGA. There are 18 residues in the CDR3. The CDR3 bases are TGTGCCAGCAGCTTAACGTTAATGCGGTCAGGGATGAACACTGAAGCTTTCTTT. Protein: CASSLTLMRSGMNTEAFF. Full variable domain (outside the CDR3, taken from reference TRBV7-3 and TRBJ1-1): GAGVSQTPSNKVTEKGKYVELRCDPISGHTALYWYRQSLGQGPEFLIYFQGTGAADDSGLPNDRFFAVRPEGSVSTLKIQRTERGDSAVYLCASSLTLMRSGMNTEAFFGQGTRLTVV.

The chain is built from TRBV25-1 and TRBJ2-7; D is possibly TRBD1 or TRBD2 (5 bases each). The length of the CDR3 is 12 residues. CDR1 and CDR2 from the germline V gene are MGHDK and SYGVNS. With 10 bases removed from V and 7 bases from J, the gap between germline ends came to 17 bases. The CDR3 DNA reads TGTGCCACCTCATTCACGGGGCGTGAGCAGTACTTC. Residues: CATSFTGREQYF.

The rearrangement links TRBV7-9 to TRBJ1-6; D is unclear. This CDR3 contains 14 residues. Germline-derived CDR1 and CDR2 are SEHNR and FQNEAQ (reference sequence). V was shortened by 6 bases and J by 7 bases, with 13 bases between the two germline ends. The CDR3 DNA follows: TGTGCCAGCAGTTCCCGGGAGGAAAATTCACCCCTCCACTTT. Amino acids: CASSSREENSPLHF.

V and J are TRBV3-1 and TRBJ2-7; TRBD2 matches at 9 bases. The CDR3 consists of 15 residues. Trimming took 1 base from V and 0 from J; bases not matched to a gene: 1. Germline CDR1 is LGHDT and CDR2 is YNNKEL (reference sequence). The CDR3 loop is CASSQGLADSYEQYF. CDR3 bases: TGTGCCAGCAGCCAAGGACTAGCGGACTCCTACGAGCAGTACTTC.

This clonotype was found a few times. The rearrangement uses TRBV7-9 and TRBJ1-2; perhaps TRBD1 as D (5 bases). Germline CDR1 reads SEHNR; CDR2 reads FQNEAQ (reference sequence). The CDR3 totals 12 residues. V gave up 5 bases and J gave up 8 bases, with 12 bases separating them. CDR3 bases: TGTGCCAGCAGCACCAGGGTTGAAGGCTACACCTTC. Amino acid sequence: CASSTRVEGYTF.

This chain connects TRBV19 to TRBJ2-5; TRBD1 might be the D (5 bases). CDR1 and CDR2 (germline): LNHDA, SQIVND (reference sequence). V shed 5 bases and J shed 5 bases, with 18 bases lying between them. This CDR3 has 15 amino acids. The CDR3 nucleotides are TGTGCCAGTAGTCCAGGAGCAGGGCGATGGGAGACCCAGTACTTC. Its translation: CASSPGAGRWETQYF.

The rearrangement links TRBV27 to TRBJ2-7; 8 nucleotides align to TRBD1. Germline CDR1 MNHEY, CDR2 SMNVEV (reference sequence). The CDR3 consists of 15 residues. The V gene end was trimmed by 2 bases and the J gene end by 5 bases; junction bases not matched to a gene: 8. The CDR3 DNA reads TGTGCCAGCAGTTTACTCGGACAGGGAAGTAACGAGCAGTACTTC. It codes for CASSLLGQGSNEQYF.

V usage is TRBV12-3 or TRBV12-4 and J usage is TRBJ2-3; 14 bases match TRBD2. V dropped 4 bases and J dropped 2; count of bases not matched to a gene: 8. The CDR3 totals 18 residues. CDR3 residues: CASSYRLAGGPVTDTQYF. The CDR3 DNA reads TGTGCCAGCAGTTACCGACTAGCGGGGGGGCCGGTCACAGATACGCAGTATTTT.